Presented here are 22 T cell receptor beta chains from one specimen sequenced in a study of blood T cell repertoires in COVID-19. Using immunoSEQ multiplex PCR, the repertoire was profiled, and TCRdb retains in-frame clones only, with some absent. The profile covers approximately 390,000 clones, with approximately 89% appearing a single time and approximately 2.5% taken by the ten largest. Sequenced material: peripheral blood. These receptors originate from a woman aged 55-70 years with COVID-19, enrolled during active disease.

V and J are TRBV19 and TRBJ1-1; 7 positions match TRBD1. Unmatched junction bases numbered 11, after V lost 3 bases and J lost 4 bases. Germline loops: CDR1 LNHDA, CDR2 SQIVND (reference sequence). The CDR3 contains 16 residues. CDR3 amino acids: CASSIPGGPRGTEAFF. CDR3 nucleotides: TGTGCCAGTAGTATTCCAGGGGGACCGAGGGGCACTGAAGCTTTCTTT.

The chain links TRBV14 to TRBJ2-7; 7 bases align to TRBD1. V lost 4 bases and J lost 0; bases outside the gene matches: 3. Germline V gives CDR1 SGHDN, CDR2 FVKESK. The CDR3 extends over 14 amino acids. CDR3 in amino acids: CASSPGQLSYEQYF. In DNA form, the CDR3 reads TGTGCCAGCAGCCCGGGACAGCTCTCCTACGAGCAGTACTTC.

The chain combines TRBV9 with TRBJ2-1, with a possible D match to TRBD2 (5 bases). This CDR3 contains 17 residues. The V end lost 0 bases, the J end lost 2 bases, and 15 bases lay between the germline ends. Looked up from germline, CDR1 is SGDLS and CDR2 is YYNGEE. The CDR3 reads CASSVDLANDPYNEQFF. The CDR3 DNA reads as TGTGCCAGCAGCGTAGATCTAGCCAATGACCCCTACAATGAGCAGTTCTTC. The full variable domain, its missing parts supplied by reference TRBV9 and TRBJ2-1, is DSGVTQTPKHLITATGQRVTLRCSPRSGDLSVYWYQQSLDQGLQFLIQYYNGEERAKGNILERFSAQQFPDLHSELNLSSLELGDSALYFCASSVDLANDPYNEQFFGPGTRLTVL.

This rearrangement joins TRBV12-3 or TRBV12-4 to TRBJ1-2, with 8 bases identical to TRBD1. V trimming: 6 bases; J trimming: 7 bases; junction bases outside the gene matches: 7. This CDR3 comprises 13 residues. The CDR3 DNA sequence: TGTGCCAGCAGAAGACAGGGGCGGGGTGGCTACACCTTC. This gives the protein CASRRQGRGGYTF.

This chain connects TRBV6-6 to TRBJ1-1, with TRBD1 matching over 9 bases. Germline values: CDR1 MNHNY, CDR2 SVGAGI (reference sequence). V gave up 6 bases and J gave up 5 bases; unmatched junction bases: 10. The CDR3 is 15 residues long. The CDR3, as DNA: TGTGCCAGCAGACCGGGACAGGGAAGGGAAACTGAAGCTTTCTTT. Translated: CASRPGQGRETEAFF.

The chain couples TRBV19 to TRBJ1-1; TRBD1 matches at 9 bases. Trimming cost V 4 bases and J 5 bases; bases outside gene matches: 5. Germline lookup yields CDR1 LNHDA and CDR2 SQIVND (reference sequence). This CDR3 contains 14 residues. The CDR3 DNA reads TGTGCCAGTAGTACTTACAGGGGGCGAACTGAAGCTTTCTTT. It encodes CASSTYRGRTEAFF.

This chain uses TRBV19 with TRBJ1-3, with a tentative D call TRBD1 (5 bases). This CDR3 region has 15 residues. Germline V gives CDR1 LNHDA, CDR2 SQIVND (reference sequence). Trimming took off 6 bases at V and 0 bases at J, with 12 bases between the two ends. The CDR3 nucleotides read TGTGCCAGTAGCCCCGGACACCTCTCTGGAAACACCATATATTTT. This codes for CASSPGHLSGNTIYF.

The chain uses TRBV19 and TRBJ1-1; 7 bases fit TRBD1. This CDR3 contains 13 residues. Germline trimming cut 9 bases from V and 2 bases from J; bases unmatched to any gene: 6. CDR1 is LNHDA, CDR2 SQIVND, per germline (reference sequence). The CDR3 DNA is TGTGCCAGCAGACAGGGTACTAACACTGAAGCTTTCTTT. Amino acid sequence: CASRQGTNTEAFF. The whole variable domain, filled in from reference TRBV19 and TRBJ1-1, reads DGGITQSPKYLFRKEGQNVTLSCEQNLNHDAMYWYRQDPGQGLRLIYYSQIVNDFQKGDIAEGYSVSREKKESFPLTVTSAQKNPTAFYLCASRQGTNTEAFFGQGTRLTVV.

The chain employs TRBV5-5 and TRBJ1-6, with 9 bases aligning to TRBD1. V was clipped by 5 bases and J by 16 bases; unmatched bases: 16. The CDR3 length is 15 residues. Germline V lookup: CDR1 SGHKS, CDR2 YYEKEE (reference sequence). CDR3 coding DNA: TGTGCCAGCAGTTCGATCCGGGACAGGGTTCAACTTCTCCACTTT. Its translation: CASSSIRDRVQLLHF.

V usage is TRBV3-1 (or the pseudogene TRBV3-2) and J usage is TRBJ1-2; 8 positions match TRBD1. This CDR3 spans 16 amino acids. The germline gives CDR1 LGHDT, CDR2 YNNKEL (reference sequence). Losses at the gene ends were 1 base for V and 2 bases for J; bases not matched to a gene: 6. The CDR3 protein is CASSQVRDRPNYGYTF. The CDR3 nucleotides read TGTGCCAGCAGCCAAGTTAGGGACAGGCCGAACTATGGCTACACCTTC.

This chain connects TRBV27 to TRBJ1-2; D is unresolved. CDR3 length equals 14 residues. Looked up from germline, CDR1 is MNHEY and CDR2 is SMNVEV (reference sequence). The V end lost 5 bases, the J end lost 5 bases, and 15 bases lay between the germline ends. The CDR3 DNA follows: TGTGCCAGCAGTCCCGCCTCCGCGGGGTATGGCTACACCTTC. Translation gives CASSPASAGYGYTF.

The chain recombines TRBV4-1 with TRBJ2-2; 8 positions match TRBD1. V dropped 3 bases and J dropped 7; count of bases not matched to a gene: 7. CDR3 length: 15 amino acids. The germline V gene encodes CDR1 MGHRA and CDR2 YSYEKL. The CDR3 nucleotides are TGCGCCAGCAGCCATGCGATGGGGACAGGCGGGGAGCTGTTTTTT. It yields the protein CASSHAMGTGGELFF.

The genes are TRBV29-1 and TRBJ2-3, with D possibly TRBD1 on 5 matching bases. The V end lost 7 bases, the J end lost 2 bases, and 19 bases lay between the germline ends. The CDR3 is made up of 15 amino acids. CDR1 and CDR2 (germline): SQVTM, ANQGSEA. CDR3 DNA sequence: TGCAGCGCCTCGTACAGGAGAAACCCCACAGATACGCAGTATTTT. This gives the protein CSASYRRNPTDTQYF.

The gene calls are TRBV4-1 and TRBJ2-7; tentatively, D is TRBD1 (5 bases). The CDR3 has 16 amino acids. V was clipped by 3 bases and J by 2 bases, with 17 bases between them. In germline, CDR1 is MGHRA, CDR2 YSYEKL. Here the CDR3 DNA reads TGCGCCAGCAGCCACGATCGGTTGGCAGGGACCTACGAGCAGTACTTC. This gives the protein CASSHDRLAGTYEQYF.

This clone occurred once. The V and J genes are TRBV7-9 and TRBJ1-6; TRBD1 matches 8 bases. Germline trimming cut 4 bases from V and 6 bases from J; bases unmatched to any gene: 5. The CDR3 is 15 amino acids. The germline CDR1 and CDR2 sequences are SEHNR and FQNEAQ (reference sequence). The CDR3 DNA reads as TGTGCCAGCAGCTCAACCAGGGGGCCTAATTCACCCCTCCACTTT. Amino acids: CASSSTRGPNSPLHF. The variable domain in full, completed from reference TRBV7-9 and TRBJ1-6, reads DTGVSQNPRHKITKRGQNVTFRCDPISEHNRLYWYRQTLGQGPEFLTYFQNEAQLEKSRLLSDRFSAERPKGSFSTLEIQRTEQGDSAMYLCASSSTRGPNSPLHFGNGTRLTVT.

V and J are TRBV18 and TRBJ2-5; TRBD1 matches 11 bases. Germline V gene lookup returns CDR1 KGHSH and CDR2 LQKENI. The CDR3 consists of 15 residues. The junction had 1 base not matched to a gene; V was cut back by 2 bases and J by 2 bases. This CDR3 reads CASSPGTGGQETQYF. CDR3 nucleotide sequence: TGTGCCAGCTCACCAGGGACAGGGGGACAAGAGACCCAGTACTTC.

V and J are TRBV29-1 and TRBJ1-1; D not certain. V lost 4 bases, J lost 8 bases, and 8 bases lay in between. The CDR3 contains 10 residues. Germline loops: CDR1 SQVTM, CDR2 ANQGSEA. The CDR3 DNA follows: TGCAGCGTTGTTGCCAGGGAAGCTTTCTTT. Translating gives CSVVAREAFF.

This chain links TRBV27 with TRBJ1-4; TRBD1 is a possible D gene (5 bases). This CDR3 has 14 amino acids. In germline, CDR1 is MNHEY, CDR2 SMNVEV (reference sequence). V was shortened by 8 bases and J by 13 bases, with 23 bases between the two germline ends. CDR3 sequence: CASRPFRLWGGLFF. As DNA, the CDR3 is TGTGCCAGCCGACCCTTTAGGCTGTGGGGCGGACTGTTTTTT.

The V and J genes are TRBV4-2 and TRBJ1-3; D gene unclear. V lost 0 bases and J 1 base, leaving 13 bases between the germline ends. Germline V gene lookup returns CDR1 LGHNA and CDR2 YNFKEQ. This CDR3 contains 17 residues. The CDR3 region has the DNA TGTGCCAGCAGCCAAGAACTCATCTTAATATCTGGAAACACCATATATTTT. Translating it yields CASSQELILISGNTIYF.

The V and J genes are TRBV9 and TRBJ1-1; D is unclear. V was clipped by 3 bases and J by 8 bases, with 14 bases between them. The length of the CDR3 is 13 residues. Germline CDR1 reads SGDLS; CDR2 reads YYNGEE. The CDR3 is CASSAAFQAEAFF. Written as DNA, the CDR3 is TGTGCCAGCAGCGCCGCTTTTCAGGCAGAAGCTTTCTTT.

The chain is built from TRBV15 and TRBJ2-7, with TRBD2 matching over 7 bases. The germline V gene has CDR1 LNHNV and CDR2 YYDKDF (reference sequence). V lost 1 base and J lost 1; bases outside the gene matches: 4. CDR3 size: 15 residues. The CDR3 reads CATSRGGGSSYEQYF. The CDR3 bases are TGTGCCACCAGCAGAGGGGGCGGGAGTTCCTACGAGCAGTACTTC.

This clone was counted a few times. The chain is built from TRBV9 and TRBJ1-3, with 8 bases identical to TRBD1. The J segment lost 2 bases and the V segment lost 3 bases, leaving 7 bases of the junction unmatched. The CDR3 contains 16 residues. CDR1 is SGDLS and CDR2 is YYNGEE in the germline V gene. CDR3 residues: CASSAGTGGAGNTIYF. The CDR3 DNA is TGTGCCAGCAGCGCAGGGACAGGAGGGGCTGGAAACACCATATATTTT.